A single sample gave rise to the 4 T cell receptor beta chains below, sequenced in a study of cytomegalovirus exposure and HLA in healthy donors. Sequencing was performed with immunoSEQ multiplex PCR; in TCRdb, only in-frame clones are kept and a portion is missing. The sample carries 65,000 to 80,000 clones, around 94% recorded once. The sample consisted of PBMCs. Every receptor here comes from a woman in her late teens or twenties in good health and CMV-seropositive.

The rearrangement uses TRBV12-2 and TRBJ2-4; whether TRBD2, the table's D call, matches the DNA was not checked. TRBV12-2 is a pseudogene. The CDR3 spans 16 residues. CDR3 loop: CASRTRLAGESVGEYF. The CDR3 coding sequence is TGTGCAAGTCGCACACGACTAGCGGGAGAATCGGTCGGCGAGTACTTC.

V is TRBV6-1 and J is TRBJ2-1; maybe TRBD2 (5 bases). CDR1 is MNHNS, CDR2 SASEGT, per germline. The CDR3 has 12 amino acids. With 8 bases removed from V and 4 bases from J, the gap between germline ends came to 9 bases. The CDR3 loop is CASGGYYNEQFF. The DNA of the CDR3 is TGTGCCAGCGGCGGGTATTACAATGAGCAGTTCTTC.

This chain joins TRBV9 and TRBJ2-3, with D maybe TRBD1 (6 bases). CDR3 length: 13 residues. Germline V gives CDR1 SGDLS, CDR2 YYNGEE. Between the trimmed V and J ends, which lost 3 bases and 5 bases, there was a span of 10 bases. The CDR3 bases are TGTGCCAGCAGCGCCATGACAGGAGATACGCAGTATTTT. This translates into CASSAMTGDTQYF. Full variable domain (remainder filled in from reference TRBV9 and TRBJ2-3): DSGVTQTPKHLITATGQRVTLRCSPRSGDLSVYWYQQSLDQGLQFLIQYYNGEERAKGNILERFSAQQFPDLHSELNLSSLELGDSALYFCASSAMTGDTQYFGPGTRLTVL.

The chain combines TRBV5-5 with TRBJ1-6; 8 nucleotides line up with TRBD1. Looked up from germline, CDR1 is SGHKS and CDR2 is YYEKEE (reference sequence). This CDR3 contains 14 residues. The junction had 3 bases not matched to a gene; V was cut back by 3 bases and J by 7 bases. CDR3 nucleotides: TGTGCCAGCAGCTCCGACAGGGGCAATTCACCCCTCCACTTT. Amino acid sequence: CASSSDRGNSPLHF.